This TCR beta chain derives from a study of cytomegalovirus exposure and HLA in healthy donors. Study outcomes and limitations: According to the study, 150 to 200 TCR beta chains were cytomegalovirus-associated. A few chains linked to CMV were shown in vitro to be specific for CMV antigens. While the bulk of TCR sequences proved rare, some public TCRs turned up in many donors.

Donors came from a validation cohort of over a hundred subjects, distinct from the first 666-subject cohort. Repertoires were generated with immunoSEQ multiplex PCR, while TCRdb's copy carries only in-frame clones and drops some. The sample records around 200,000 clones, around 82% being singletons. This clone has more than one count but fewer than ten. Its antigen is not known. The CDR3 runs 14 residues. The germline V and J ends were trimmed by 6 bases and 1 base, with 10 bases remaining between them. Germline CDR1 reads SGHAT; CDR2 reads FQDESV (reference sequence). The sample comprised PBMCs. This rearrangement joins TRBV11-1 to TRBJ2-4; a possible D gene is TRBD2 (5 bases). The receptor was derived from a woman aged 18-30 years in good health and CMV-seropositive. CDR3 in DNA: TGTGCCAGCAGTTCCGGGGTGGCCAAAAACATTCAGTACTTC. Amino acids: CASSSGVAKNIQYF.